The 28 T cell receptor beta chains below were found in one sample sequenced in a study of T cell changes during pregnancy in multiple sclerosis. Generated by immunoSEQ multiplex PCR, the TCRdb table keeps only in-frame clones and is missing some. The sample has some 59,000 clones, roughly 87% seen once. Here the sequenced sample was peripheral blood, taken in the first trimester of pregnancy. The origin of the receptors is a female donor with multiple sclerosis, enrolled in a pregnancy study.

The rearrangement uses TRBV6-6 and TRBJ2-7, with 8 bases identical to TRBD1. Trimming at V came to 4 bases and at J to 9 bases, leaving 17 bases not matched to a gene. Germline-derived CDR1 and CDR2 are MNHNY and SVGAGI (reference sequence). The CDR3 loop spans 16 amino acids. The CDR3 loop is CASSSEGRTGSIWQYF. The CDR3 DNA sequence: TGTGCCAGCAGTTCCGAAGGGCGGACAGGGAGCATATGGCAGTACTTC.

The rearrangement uses TRBV29-1 and TRBJ1-1; no firm D call. Germline-derived CDR1 and CDR2 are SQVTM and ANQGSEA. The CDR3 has 12 residues. Trimming removed 6 bases at V and 11 bases at J, with 19 bases between. CDR3 amino acids: CSVADPPGAAFF. The CDR3 DNA reads as TGCAGCGTGGCAGACCCTCCGGGTGCCGCTTTCTTT.

The rearrangement joins TRBV18 to TRBJ1-3; D is unclear. This CDR3 is built from 17 residues. V gave up 2 bases and J gave up 0 bases, with 14 bases separating them. From germline, CDR1 is KGHSH and CDR2 LQKENI. CDR3 amino acids: CASSPSTGYYSGNTIYF. The CDR3, as DNA: TGTGCCAGCTCACCATCCACCGGATACTACTCTGGAAACACCATATATTTT.

This sequence joins TRBV5-8 and TRBJ2-2; D is perhaps TRBD2 (5 bases). Germline loops: CDR1 SGHTS, CDR2 YDEGEE. The V gene lost 6 bases and the J gene lost 7 bases, with 16 bases spanning the gap. This CDR3 spans 14 amino acids. The CDR3 DNA reads as TGTGCCAGCAACACCGGACTGACATACGGGGAGCTGTTTTTT. Translation gives CASNTGLTYGELFF.

The chain links TRBV19 to TRBJ1-5; 10 nucleotides line up with TRBD1. The V segment lost 4 bases and the J segment 6 bases; nucleotides outside the gene matches: 6. CDR3 length: 15 residues. Germline V lookup: CDR1 LNHDA, CDR2 SQIVND (reference sequence). The chain's CDR3 is CASSRYGTGVQPQHF. Here the CDR3 DNA reads TGTGCCAGTAGTAGATACGGGACAGGGGTTCAGCCCCAGCATTTT.

The rearrangement joins TRBV7-3 to TRBJ2-5, with TRBD2 identical over 12 bases. Trimming at V came to 5 bases and at J to 5 bases, leaving 6 bases not matched to a gene. Germline CDR1 is SGHTA and CDR2 is FQGTGA. The CDR3 is made up of 15 amino acids. CDR3 coding DNA: TGTGCCAGCAGCCAAACCGGGACTAGCGGGGAGACCCAGTACTTC. It codes for CASSQTGTSGETQYF.

The V gene is TRBV9, the J gene TRBJ2-1; 11 bases are a match to TRBD2. Trimming took 2 bases from V and 2 from J; bases not matched to a gene: 0. This CDR3 region has 15 residues. Germline V CDR1 and CDR2: SGDLS, YYNGEE. Here the CDR3 DNA reads TGTGCCAGCAGCGTGACTAGCGGGGCCTACAATGAGCAGTTCTTC. Protein sequence: CASSVTSGAYNEQFF.

This clone was picked up one time. V usage is TRBV7-3 and J usage is TRBJ1-1; D is uncertain. The germline V gene encodes CDR1 SGHTA and CDR2 FQGTGA. This CDR3 has 16 residues. Deletions cut 5 bases from V and 4 bases from J, with 20 bases between. Here the CDR3 reads CASSPSPDDTLTEAFF. The CDR3 bases are TGTGCCAGCAGCCCCTCCCCCGATGACACCCTCACTGAAGCTTTCTTT.

This rearrangement joins TRBV6-5 to TRBJ2-4, with 10 bases identical to TRBD2. The germline CDR1 and CDR2 sequences are MNHEY and SVGAGI. The CDR3 totals 15 residues. The junction had 5 bases not matched to a gene; V was cut back by 0 bases and J by 9 bases. Here the CDR3 DNA reads TGTGCCAGCAGTTACTCTTGGACTAGCGGCCTCATTCAGTACTTC. Residues: CASSYSWTSGLIQYF.

This chain links TRBV6-4 with TRBJ1-6; D gene uncertain. Germline V CDR1 and CDR2: MRHNA, SNTAGT. This CDR3 is 13 amino acids long. V was pared by 0 bases and J by 10 bases, with 7 bases between. The DNA for the CDR3 is TGTGCCAGCAGTGACTCAGGAGAATCACCCCTCCACTTT. Amino acids: CASSDSGESPLHF.

The chain has TRBV27 and TRBJ2-3; TRBD2 matches at 7 bases. The CDR3 covers 17 residues. Germline V gene data show CDR1 as MNHEY and CDR2 as SMNVEV (reference sequence). The trim removed 2 bases at V and 5 bases at J, leaving 13 bases unmatched. CDR3 protein: CASSLGGTNKHQDTQYF. The CDR3, as DNA: TGTGCCAGCAGTTTAGGGGGGACTAACAAACACCAAGATACGCAGTATTTT.

This clone showed up just once. CDR3 in amino acids: CASSEMSRVNEKLFF. CDR3 coding DNA: TGTGCCAGCAGTGAAATGTCCAGGGTCAACGAAAAACTGTTTTTT. The J gene is TRBJ1-4, the V gene TRBV25-1, with D possibly matching TRBD1 (5 bases). Germline CDR1 reads MGHDK; CDR2 reads SYGVNS. Deletions cut 2 bases from V and 8 bases from J, with 15 bases between. CDR3 length equals 15 residues.

This chain joins TRBV7-3 and TRBJ2-7, with D possibly matching TRBD2 (6 bases). Germline-derived CDR1 and CDR2 are SGHTA and FQGTGA. Trimming shortened V by 2 bases and J by 3 bases, and 11 bases separated the two germline ends. The length of the CDR3 is 14 residues. The DNA of the CDR3 is TGTGCCAGCAGCTTATCGGCGGGATTCTACGAGCAGTACTTC. Translation gives CASSLSAGFYEQYF.

The chain carries TRBV4-2 and TRBJ2-3, with D possibly being TRBD1 (5 bases). V lost 2 bases and J 2 bases, leaving 26 bases between the germline ends. The germline V gene encodes CDR1 LGHNA and CDR2 YNFKEQ. The CDR3 is 20 residues long. DNA of the CDR3: TGTGCCAGCAGCCAAAAGGGGTCAACATATGAGCCTCGGGTCACAGATACGCAGTATTTT. Protein: CASSQKGSTYEPRVTDTQYF.

V is TRBV25-1 and J is TRBJ1-2; D is unclear. This CDR3 spans 12 amino acids. V was shortened by 2 bases and J by 4 bases, with 5 bases between the two germline ends. CDR1 and CDR2 (germline): MGHDK, SYGVNS. As DNA, the CDR3 is TGTGCCAGCAGTGAAGGCTTCTATGGCTACACCTTC. Its protein product is CASSEGFYGYTF.

The chain recombines TRBV18 with TRBJ1-3; the D is unclear. The CDR3 spans 16 residues. CDR1 and CDR2 (germline): KGHSH, LQKENI. The ends were cut back, 1 base at V and 2 bases at J, with 12 bases in the middle. Here the CDR3 reads CASSPQEGATGNTIYF. CDR3 DNA: TGTGCCAGCTCACCACAAGAGGGTGCGACTGGAAACACCATATATTTT.

The chain combines TRBV5-1 with TRBJ2-1; D might be TRBD2 (5 bases). Germline loops: CDR1 SGHRS, CDR2 YFSETQ. The CDR3 consists of 14 residues. The V end was cut by 0 bases, the J end by 7 bases, with 11 bases between. The CDR3 nucleotides are TGCGCCAGCAGCTTGGCAACAGACTATAATGAGCAGTTCTTC. Translated: CASSLATDYNEQFF.

CDR3 sequence: CAWQGVNYGYTF. The CDR3, as DNA: TGTGCCTGGCAGGGGGTGAACTATGGCTACACCTTC. The rearrangement joins TRBV30 to TRBJ1-2; 7 bases map to TRBD1. The CDR3 is made up of 12 amino acids. Unmatched junction bases numbered 2, after V lost 5 bases and J lost 2 bases. In germline, CDR1 is GTSNPN, CDR2 SVGIG (reference sequence).

This clone was observed once. This sequence joins TRBV6-1 and TRBJ1-5; 10 bases match TRBD1. The germline V gene encodes CDR1 MNHNS and CDR2 SASEGT. Trimming removed 2 bases from V and 6 bases from J; junction bases left unmatched: 10. The CDR3 has 17 residues. CDR3 region: CASSERNQDRGGQPQHF. Here the CDR3 DNA reads TGTGCCAGCAGTGAACGTAACCAGGACAGGGGGGGTCAGCCCCAGCATTTT.

The chain joins TRBV6-5 to TRBJ1-1, with 7 bases that match TRBD1. V gave up 6 bases and J gave up 11 bases; unmatched junction bases: 9. The CDR3 loop spans 12 amino acids. Germline V lookup: CDR1 MNHEY, CDR2 SVGAGI. CDR3 coding DNA: TGTGCCAGCAGCGAAGTACAGGGGATGGCTTTCTTT. It specifies CASSEVQGMAFF.

The V call is TRBV10-3, the J call TRBJ1-1; TRBD1 agrees at 8 bases. The CDR3 runs to 15 residues. V shed 6 bases and J 7 bases; nucleotides not matched to a gene: 13. The germline gives CDR1 ENHRY, CDR2 SYGVKD. DNA of the CDR3: TGTGCCATCAGCCAGGGGGCCCGGGACGGGCTTGAAGCTTTCTTT. Translation: CAISQGARDGLEAFF.

There are a few counts of this clone. The chain recombines TRBV28 with TRBJ2-7, with D possibly being TRBD2 (6 bases). Germline loops: CDR1 MDHEN, CDR2 SYDVKM. Trimming shortened V by 7 bases and J by 2 bases, and 15 bases separated the two germline ends. The CDR3 sequence is 14 residues long. The CDR3 DNA sequence: TGTGCCAGCACCGCGAGAGCGGGTACCTACGAGCAGTACTTC. Amino acids: CASTARAGTYEQYF.

The rearrangement uses TRBV6-1 and TRBJ1-1; possible D gene TRBD1, 5 bases. The CDR3 contains 12 residues. V was clipped by 6 bases and J by 8 bases, with 13 bases between them. The germline V gene encodes CDR1 MNHNS and CDR2 SASEGT. The CDR3 here is CASRDGAGEAFF. DNA of the CDR3: TGTGCCAGCAGGGATGGGGCAGGGGAAGCTTTCTTT.

This clone is a singleton in its sample. The gene calls are TRBV27 and TRBJ2-1, with D unresolved. V shed 4 bases and J shed 6 bases, with 13 bases lying between them. Germline V gives CDR1 MNHEY, CDR2 SMNVEV (reference sequence). The CDR3 runs to 14 residues. CDR3 loop: CASSSYHPRNEQFF. As DNA, the CDR3 is TGTGCCAGCAGTTCCTACCACCCGCGCAATGAGCAGTTCTTC.

This clone has a single count. The chain employs TRBV2 and TRBJ2-3; 9 bases agree with TRBD2. This CDR3 contains 20 residues. V was pared by 8 bases and J by 5 bases, with 26 bases of the junction left unmatched. The V gene's germline CDR1 is SNHLY and CDR2 FYNNEI. The CDR3: CASAGGWGSGSSIGRDTQYF. In DNA form, the CDR3 reads TGTGCCAGCGCGGGGGGATGGGGTAGCGGGAGTTCCATTGGCAGAGATACGCAGTATTTT.

By share, this clone ranks as medium-sized. The rearrangement links TRBV5-4 to TRBJ1-2, with 7 bases that match TRBD1. The CDR3 is 15 residues long. The junction had 11 bases not matched to a gene; V was cut back by 4 bases and J by 5 bases. Germline V gene lookup returns CDR1 SGHNT and CDR2 YYREEE (reference sequence). This CDR3 is CASSDLIRGEYGYTF. The CDR3 DNA sequence: TGTGCCAGCAGCGACTTAATCAGGGGGGAATATGGCTACACCTTC.

The chain joins TRBV4-2 to TRBJ1-2; TRBD1 matches 10 bases. The CDR3 consists of 17 residues. Germline V CDR1 and CDR2: LGHNA, YNFKEQ. V shed 1 base, J shed 4 bases, and the junction held 9 bases outside the gene matches. CDR3 nucleotide sequence: TGTGCCAGCAGCCAAGCCAGACAGGGGGCCAAGCCCTATGGCTACACCTTC. It yields the protein CASSQARQGAKPYGYTF.

V gene TRBV6-5 combines with J gene TRBJ1-2; D ambiguous. Trimming shortened V by 6 bases and J by 5 bases, and 16 bases separated the two germline ends. CDR3 length: 14 residues. Germline loops: CDR1 MNHEY, CDR2 SVGAGI. CDR3 region: CASRKMDGIYGYTF. As DNA, the CDR3 is TGTGCCAGCAGAAAGATGGACGGGATTTATGGCTACACCTTC.